Described below is a single T cell receptor (beta chain) sequence and its context. The antigen remains unidentified. Clones were read by immunoSEQ multiplex PCR, and TCRdb kept only the in-frame ones, dropping some. The table includes 95,000 to 150,000 clones, around 90% detected once. The entry originates in a study of T cell responses to AZD1222 COVID-19 vaccine. V trimming: 5 bases; J trimming: 4 bases; junction bases outside the gene matches: 6. Germline CDR1 is SGHRS and CDR2 is YFSETQ. The CDR3 loop spans 14 amino acids. General observations from the study: With dominance at 160-218 and 743-854, vaccine-associated CD4 TCRs spanned spike. Just a handful of AZD1222 recipients tested seropositive at baseline. Two AZD1222 administrations were followed by greater Spike-specific TCR breadth and depth. Repertoires in all cases were sampled only once the peak T cell response had passed.

The sequences come from peripheral blood, collected on day 0 of AZD1222 vaccination. This TCR came from an adult in good health. The V and J genes are TRBV5-1 and TRBJ1-2; 9 bases are shared with TRBD1. In nucleotides, the CDR3 is TGCGCCAGCAGTCCCGGGACAGGGTCCTATGGCTACACCTTC. It translates to CASSPGTGSYGYTF.